These 20 T cell receptor beta chains came from one sample sequenced in a study of cytomegalovirus exposure and HLA in healthy donors. PCR amplification relied on 60 Vbeta primers (plus 13 Jbeta primers). The method was immunoSEQ multiplex PCR; TCRdb's version includes in-frame clones alone and lacks a portion of them. Reported are more than 100,000 clones; the ten largest clones contain less than 2%. The sequencing sample was made of PBMCs. These receptors originate from a woman between 40 and 50 years old in good health and CMV-seronegative.

The chain has TRBV19 and TRBJ2-2, with D possibly TRBD2 on 6 matching bases. V shed 2 bases and J shed 3 bases, with 13 bases lying between them. The CDR3 has 16 residues. Germline V CDR1 and CDR2: LNHDA, SQIVND (reference sequence). CDR3 nucleotide sequence: TGTGCCAGTAGTATATGGCGGGGCCAGGACACCGGGGAGCTGTTTTTT. Its translation: CASSIWRGQDTGELFF. The full variable domain, completed using reference TRBV19 and TRBJ2-2, is DGGITQSPKYLFRKEGQNVTLSCEQNLNHDAMYWYRQDPGQGLRLIYYSQIVNDFQKGDIAEGYSVSREKKESFPLTVTSAQKNPTAFYLCASSIWRGQDTGELFFGEGSRLTVL.

This rearrangement joins TRBV18 to TRBJ1-2; maybe TRBD1 (5 bases). V was trimmed by 0 bases and J by 7 bases, leaving 9 bases between them. CDR1 KGHSH and CDR2 LQKENI come from the germline V gene. The CDR3 spans 13 residues. The DNA for the CDR3 is TGTGCCAGCTCACCACCGGGGGGTACTGGCTACACCTTC. It encodes CASSPPGGTGYTF.

The CDR3 region is CASSSGQGYEQYF. For the CDR3, the DNA is TGCGCCAGCAGCTCGGGACAGGGGTACGAGCAGTACTTC. J is TRBJ2-7 and V is TRBV5-1, with 10 positions matching TRBD1. V trimming: 3 bases; J trimming: 4 bases; junction bases outside the gene matches: 1. This CDR3 contains 13 residues. The V gene's germline CDR1 is SGHRS and CDR2 YFSETQ.

V and J are TRBV5-6 and TRBJ1-3; D possibly corresponds to TRBD1 (5 bases). V shed 4 bases and J shed 8 bases, with 13 bases lying between them. From germline, CDR1 is SGHDT and CDR2 YYEEEE. CDR3 length equals 13 residues. CDR3 DNA sequence: TGTGCCAGCAGCCTTGGGGGGGTGTACACCATATATTTT. Encoded protein: CASSLGGVYTIYF. Full variable domain (missing parts from reference TRBV5-6 and TRBJ1-3): DAGVTQSPTHLIKTRGQQVTLRCSPKSGHDTVSWYQQALGQGPQFIFQYYEEEERQRGNFPDRFSGHQFPNYSSELNVNALLLGDSALYLCASSLGGVYTIYFGEGSWLTVV.

The chain carries TRBV6-1 and TRBJ2-1; no firm D call. From germline, CDR1 is MNHNS and CDR2 SASEGT. There are 15 residues in the CDR3. Trimming removed 2 bases from V and 1 base from J, with 9 bases in between. The CDR3 DNA is TGTGCCAGCAGTGAAATGGCTTTATCCTACAATGAGCAGTTCTTC. Amino acids: CASSEMALSYNEQFF.

The chain links TRBV7-2 to TRBJ1-5; no reliable D call. V was cut by 5 bases and J by 9 bases, with 17 bases left in between. CDR3 length: 14 amino acids. CDR1 SGHTA and CDR2 FQGNSA come from the germline V gene. CDR3 bases: TGTGCCAGCAGCAGCCGGGCCCAGGAGGCGCCCCAGCATTTT. The encoded protein is CASSSRAQEAPQHF. The full variable domain, rest sourced from reference TRBV7-2 and TRBJ1-5, is GAGVSQSPSNKVTEKGKDVELRCDPISGHTALYWYRQSLGQGLEFLIYFQGNSAPDKSGLPSDRFSAERTGGSVSTLTIQRTQQEDSAVYLCASSSRAQEAPQHFGDGTRLSIL.

The chain combines TRBV21-1 with TRBJ1-5. TRBV21-1 is an annotated pseudogene. This CDR3 region has 17 residues. This CDR3 reads CASSTRGRGTCNQPQHF. The CDR3 nucleotides are TGTGCCAGCAGCACGCGTGGGCGGGGGACCTGCAATCAGCCCCAGCATTTT.

The J gene is TRBJ1-3, the V gene TRBV7-2, with D possibly matching TRBD1 (5 bases). V was pared by 0 bases and J by 3 bases, with 15 bases between. Germline V CDR1 and CDR2: SGHTA, FQGNSA. The CDR3 contains 17 residues. The CDR3 sequence: CASSLARRGYGGNTIYF. CDR3 DNA: TGTGCCAGCAGCTTAGCGCGACGGGGGTACGGTGGAAACACCATATATTTT.

This chain joins TRBV6-5 and TRBJ1-2; 7 bases line up with TRBD1. The V gene's germline CDR1 is MNHEY and CDR2 SVGAGI. The CDR3 totals 13 residues. V gave up 6 bases and J gave up 4 bases; unmatched junction bases: 5. The CDR3 DNA is TGTGCCAGCAGACGGACAGGTGTCTATGGCTACACCTTC. Its protein is CASRRTGVYGYTF.

The chain employs TRBV5-4 and TRBJ1-1; possibly TRBD1 for D (6 bases). This CDR3 comprises 14 residues. Germline V gene sequence: CDR1 SGHNT, CDR2 YYREEE (reference sequence). V was shortened by 6 bases and J by 3 bases, with 15 bases between the two germline ends. CDR3 protein: CASILQGADTEAFF. The CDR3 DNA sequence: TGTGCCAGCATCTTACAGGGAGCGGACACTGAAGCTTTCTTT.

The chain couples TRBV18 to TRBJ1-3; D might be TRBD1 (5 bases). V gave up 3 bases and J gave up 0 bases, with 12 bases separating them. From germline, CDR1 is KGHSH and CDR2 LQKENI. The CDR3 runs to 16 residues. In nucleotides, the CDR3 is TGTGCCAGCTCACCTTCGGACACGAGCTCTGGAAACACCATATATTTT. Translation gives CASSPSDTSSGNTIYF.

The chain links TRBV4-3 to TRBJ2-5; D possibly corresponds to TRBD2 (5 bases). This CDR3 has 20 amino acids. The V gene lost 6 bases and the J gene lost 5 bases, with 34 bases spanning the gap. From germline, CDR1 is LGHNA and CDR2 YSLEER. CDR3 sequence: CASRSYGGEGAIQDEETQYF. In DNA, the CDR3 is TGCGCCAGCAGATCCTACGGTGGAGAGGGCGCAATCCAGGACGAGGAGACCCAGTACTTC.

V is TRBV18 and J is TRBJ1-4, with 10 bases identical to TRBD1. Germline CDR1 and CDR2: KGHSH and LQKENI. CDR3 length equals 14 residues. The J segment lost 8 bases and the V segment lost 3 bases, leaving 3 bases of the junction unmatched. The CDR3 spells CASSPGQGPEKLFF. The CDR3 DNA is TGTGCCAGCTCACCGGGACAGGGGCCCGAAAAACTGTTTTTT.

This chain uses TRBV5-1 with TRBJ1-4; a possible D gene is TRBD1 (5 bases). Germline values: CDR1 SGHRS, CDR2 YFSETQ. The V gene lost 0 bases and the J gene lost 8 bases, with 14 bases spanning the gap. The CDR3 length is 15 residues. The CDR3 nucleotides read TGCGCCAGCAGCTTGGCCGGGGGTGAGCGGGAAAAACTGTTTTTT. It codes for CASSLAGGEREKLFF. Combining the CDR3 with reference TRBV5-1 and TRBJ1-4 gives the whole variable domain KAGVTQTPRYLIKTRGQQVTLSCSPISGHRSVSWYQQTPGQGLQFLFEYFSETQRNKGNFPGRFSGRQFSNSRSEMNVSTLELGDSALYLCASSLAGGEREKLFFGSGTQLSVL.

The V and J genes are TRBV25-1 and TRBJ1-6; TRBD1 matches 10 bases. Germline V CDR1 and CDR2: MGHDK, SYGVNS. The CDR3 covers 17 residues. In DNA form, the CDR3 reads TGTGGGCTGCGTCCGGGACAGGGGTCAGGTAGGATTTCACCCCTCCACTTT. It codes for CGLRPGQGSGRISPLHF. The whole variable domain, remainder taken from reference TRBV25-1 and TRBJ1-6, is EADIYQTPRYLVIGTGKKITLECSQTMGHDKMYWYQQDPGMELHLIHYSYGVNSTEKGDLSSESTVSRIRTEHFPLTLESARPSHTSQYLCGLRPGQGSGRISPLHFGNGTRLTVT.

The CDR3 nucleotides read TGCGCCAGCCGCCCCGGGACAGCACACTATGGCTACACCTTC. Translating it yields CASRPGTAHYGYTF. The genes are TRBV4-1 and TRBJ1-2, with 7 nucleotides matching TRBD1. The V segment lost 8 bases and the J segment 3 bases; nucleotides outside the gene matches: 9. This CDR3 has 14 amino acids. The germline gives CDR1 MGHRA, CDR2 YSYEKL.

This chain joins TRBV6-6 and TRBJ1-1; possible D gene TRBD1, 6 bases. This CDR3 comprises 10 residues. V dropped 7 bases and J dropped 10 bases, with 10 bases sitting between them. Germline CDR1 MNHNY, CDR2 SVGAGI (reference sequence). The CDR3 sequence: CASIRGVAFF. CDR3 nucleotides: TGTGCCAGCATCAGGGGAGTAGCTTTCTTT.

The chain has TRBV9 and TRBJ1-2, with unresolved D. The ends were cut back, 0 bases at V and 5 bases at J, with 14 bases in the middle. Looked up from germline, CDR1 is SGDLS and CDR2 is YYNGEE. This CDR3 has 15 residues. CDR3 nucleotide sequence: TGTGCCAGCAGCGTAGGACCAGAGGCTAGGTATGGCTACACCTTC. This codes for CASSVGPEARYGYTF.

This chain links TRBV19 with TRBJ2-5, with D tentatively TRBD2 (6 bases). V lost 3 bases to trimming and J lost 7 bases, with 12 bases between them. Germline V gives CDR1 LNHDA, CDR2 SQIVND (reference sequence). CDR3 length: 13 residues. Written as DNA, the CDR3 is TGTGCCAGTAGTATGGGAGCGGAGGGGACCCAGTACTTC. This codes for CASSMGAEGTQYF.

This chain connects TRBV23-1 to TRBJ2-7; a weak D match, TRBD1 (5 bases). TRBV23-1 is marked as an open reading frame, function uncertain. The germline V and J ends were trimmed by 0 bases and 3 bases, with 6 bases remaining between them. The CDR3 has 13 amino acids. CDR3 nucleotide sequence: TGCGCCAGCAGTCAATCAGGGGTCTACGAGCAGTACTTC. Protein: CASSQSGVYEQYF.